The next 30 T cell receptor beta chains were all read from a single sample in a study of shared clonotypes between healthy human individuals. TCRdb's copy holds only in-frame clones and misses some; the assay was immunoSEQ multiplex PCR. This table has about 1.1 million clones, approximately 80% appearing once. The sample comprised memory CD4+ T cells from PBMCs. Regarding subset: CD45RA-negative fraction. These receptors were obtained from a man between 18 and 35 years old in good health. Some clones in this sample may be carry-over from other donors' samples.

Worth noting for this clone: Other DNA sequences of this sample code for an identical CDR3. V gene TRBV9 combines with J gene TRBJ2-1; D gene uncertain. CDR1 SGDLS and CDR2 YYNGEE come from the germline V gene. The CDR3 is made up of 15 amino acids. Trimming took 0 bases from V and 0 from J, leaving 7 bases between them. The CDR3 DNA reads TGTGCCAGCAGCGTAGATTCTAGCTCCTACAATGAGCAGTTCTTC. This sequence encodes CASSVDSSSYNEQFF. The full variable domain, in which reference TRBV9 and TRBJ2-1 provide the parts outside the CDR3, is DSGVTQTPKHLITATGQRVTLRCSPRSGDLSVYWYQQSLDQGLQFLIQYYNGEERAKGNILERFSAQQFPDLHSELNLSSLELGDSALYFCASSVDSSSYNEQFFGPGTRLTVL.

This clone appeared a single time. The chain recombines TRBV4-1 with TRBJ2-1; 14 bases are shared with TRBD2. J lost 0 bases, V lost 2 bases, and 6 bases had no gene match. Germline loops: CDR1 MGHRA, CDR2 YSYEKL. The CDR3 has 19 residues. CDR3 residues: CASSQPLGTSGSSYNEQFF. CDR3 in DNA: TGCGCCAGCAGCCAACCTCTCGGGACTAGCGGGAGCTCCTACAATGAGCAGTTCTTC.

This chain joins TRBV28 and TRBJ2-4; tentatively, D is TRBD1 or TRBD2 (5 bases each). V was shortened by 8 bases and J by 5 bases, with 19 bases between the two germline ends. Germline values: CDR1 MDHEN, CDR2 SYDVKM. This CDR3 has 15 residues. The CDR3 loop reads CASSGITRGQNIQYF. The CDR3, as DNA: TGTGCCAGCTCCGGGATCACTAGGGGTCAAAACATTCAGTACTTC.

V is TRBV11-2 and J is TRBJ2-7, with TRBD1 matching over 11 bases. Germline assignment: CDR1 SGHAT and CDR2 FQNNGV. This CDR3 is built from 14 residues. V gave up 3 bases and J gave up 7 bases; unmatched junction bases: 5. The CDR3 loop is CASSLDRGLVEQYF. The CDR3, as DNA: TGTGCCAGCAGCTTGGACAGGGGGCTTGTTGAGCAGTACTTC.

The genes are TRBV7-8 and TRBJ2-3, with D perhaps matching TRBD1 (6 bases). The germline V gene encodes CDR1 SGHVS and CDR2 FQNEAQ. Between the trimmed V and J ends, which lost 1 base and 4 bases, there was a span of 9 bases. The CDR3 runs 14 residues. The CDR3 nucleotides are TGTGCCAGCAGCTTAGGGGGGCCAGCAGATACGCAGTATTTT. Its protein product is CASSLGGPADTQYF.

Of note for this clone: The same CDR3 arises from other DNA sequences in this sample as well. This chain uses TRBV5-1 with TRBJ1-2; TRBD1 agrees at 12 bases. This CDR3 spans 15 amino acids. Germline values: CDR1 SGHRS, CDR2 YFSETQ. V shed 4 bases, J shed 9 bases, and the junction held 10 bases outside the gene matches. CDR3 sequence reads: CASSAGGTGGVRYTF. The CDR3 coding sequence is TGCGCCAGCAGCGCGGGTGGGACAGGGGGCGTTCGCTACACCTTC.

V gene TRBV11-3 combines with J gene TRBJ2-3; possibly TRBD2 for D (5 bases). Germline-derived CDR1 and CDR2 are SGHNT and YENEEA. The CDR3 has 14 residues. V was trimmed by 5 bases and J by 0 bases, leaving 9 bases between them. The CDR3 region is CASSNGLSTDTQYF. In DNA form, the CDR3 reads TGTGCCAGCAGCAATGGACTCAGCACAGATACGCAGTATTTT.

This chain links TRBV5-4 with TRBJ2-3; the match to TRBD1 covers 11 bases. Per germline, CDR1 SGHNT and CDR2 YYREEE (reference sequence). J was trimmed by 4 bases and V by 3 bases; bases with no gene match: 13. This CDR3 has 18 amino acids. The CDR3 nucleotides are TGTGCCAGCAGCTCAGCGGCCGGGACAGGGGGTATTGCAGATACGCAGTATTTT. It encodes CASSSAAGTGGIADTQYF.

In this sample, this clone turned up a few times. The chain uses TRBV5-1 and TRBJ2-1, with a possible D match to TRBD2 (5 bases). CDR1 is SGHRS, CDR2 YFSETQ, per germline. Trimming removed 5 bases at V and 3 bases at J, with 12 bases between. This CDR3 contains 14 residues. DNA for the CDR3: TGCGCCAGCAGAGAGGGAAACAACTACAATGAGCAGTTCTTC. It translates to CASREGNNYNEQFF. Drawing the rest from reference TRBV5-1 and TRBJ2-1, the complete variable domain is KAGVTQTPRYLIKTRGQQVTLSCSPISGHRSVSWYQQTPGQGLQFLFEYFSETQRNKGNFPGRFSGRQFSNSRSEMNVSTLELGDSALYLCASREGNNYNEQFFGPGTRLTVL.

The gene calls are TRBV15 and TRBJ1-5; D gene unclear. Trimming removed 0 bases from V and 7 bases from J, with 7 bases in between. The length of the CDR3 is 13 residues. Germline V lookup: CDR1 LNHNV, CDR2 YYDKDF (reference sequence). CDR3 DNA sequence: TGTGCCACCAGCAGAGATAGGAACCAGCCCCAGCATTTT. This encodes CATSRDRNQPQHF.

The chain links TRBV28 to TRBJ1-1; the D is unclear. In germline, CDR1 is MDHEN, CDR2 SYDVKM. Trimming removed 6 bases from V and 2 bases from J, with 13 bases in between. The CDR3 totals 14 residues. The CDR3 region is CASRVPTPNTEAFF. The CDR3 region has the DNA TGTGCCAGCAGAGTCCCCACTCCTAACACTGAAGCTTTCTTT. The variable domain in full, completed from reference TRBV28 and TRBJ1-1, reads DVKVTQSSRYLVKRTGEKVFLECVQDMDHENMFWYRQDPGLGLRLIYFSYDVKMKEKGDIPEGYSVSREKKERFSLILESASTNQTSMYLCASRVPTPNTEAFFGQGTRLTVV.

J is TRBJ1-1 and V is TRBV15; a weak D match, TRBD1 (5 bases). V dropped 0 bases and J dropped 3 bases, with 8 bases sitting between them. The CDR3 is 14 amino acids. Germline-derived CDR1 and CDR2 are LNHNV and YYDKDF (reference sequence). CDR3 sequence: CATSRDSRDTEAFF. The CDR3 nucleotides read TGTGCCACCAGCAGAGATTCCAGGGACACTGAAGCTTTCTTT.

This CDR3 is CASSEPRGGSFADTQYF. In DNA, the CDR3 is TGTGCCAGCAGTGAACCCCGTGGCGGGAGTTTTGCAGATACGCAGTATTTT. The chain carries TRBV6-1 and TRBJ2-3, with 7 bases identical to TRBD2. From germline, CDR1 is MNHNS and CDR2 SASEGT. V was pared by 2 bases and J by 4 bases, with 12 bases of the junction left unmatched. This CDR3 has 17 residues.

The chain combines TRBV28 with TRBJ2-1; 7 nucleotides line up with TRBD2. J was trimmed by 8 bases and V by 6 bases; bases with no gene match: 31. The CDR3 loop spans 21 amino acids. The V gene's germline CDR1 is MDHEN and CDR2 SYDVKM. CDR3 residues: CASRPNTSESPLRSVYHEQFF. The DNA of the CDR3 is TGTGCCAGCAGACCGAATACTAGCGAGAGCCCTTTACGGTCTGTCTATCATGAGCAGTTCTTC.

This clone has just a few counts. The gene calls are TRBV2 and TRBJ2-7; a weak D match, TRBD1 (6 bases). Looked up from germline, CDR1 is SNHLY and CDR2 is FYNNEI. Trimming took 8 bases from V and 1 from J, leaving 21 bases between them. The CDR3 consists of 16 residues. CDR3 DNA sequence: TGTGCCAGCGCTTCTCCGGGACACCCGATTTCCTACGAGCAGTACTTC. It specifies CASASPGHPISYEQYF.

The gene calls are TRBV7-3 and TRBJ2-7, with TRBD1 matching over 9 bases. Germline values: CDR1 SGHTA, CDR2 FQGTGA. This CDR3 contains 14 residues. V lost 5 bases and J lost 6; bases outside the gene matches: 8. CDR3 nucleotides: TGTGCCAGCAGCCAACAGGGGGCCGCGGGCGAGCAGTACTTC. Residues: CASSQQGAAGEQYF.

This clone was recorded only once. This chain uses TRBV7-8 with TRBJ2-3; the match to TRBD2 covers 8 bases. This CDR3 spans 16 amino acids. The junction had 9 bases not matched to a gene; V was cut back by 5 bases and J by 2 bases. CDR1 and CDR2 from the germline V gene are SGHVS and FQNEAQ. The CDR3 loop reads CASSRSGSGVTDTQYF. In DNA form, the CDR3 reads TGTGCCAGCAGCAGAAGCGGGAGCGGGGTCACAGATACGCAGTATTTT.

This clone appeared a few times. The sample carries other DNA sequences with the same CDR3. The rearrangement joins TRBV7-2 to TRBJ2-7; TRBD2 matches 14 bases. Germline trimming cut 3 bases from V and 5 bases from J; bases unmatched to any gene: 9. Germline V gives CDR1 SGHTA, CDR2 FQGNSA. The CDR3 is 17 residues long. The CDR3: CASSFSVGTSGSHEQYF. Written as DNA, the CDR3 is TGTGCCAGCAGCTTTAGCGTTGGGACTAGCGGGAGCCACGAGCAGTACTTC.

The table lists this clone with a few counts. CDR3 region: CASGSGQGMNTEAFF. The CDR3 DNA sequence: TGTGCTAGTGGTTCGGGACAGGGAATGAACACTGAAGCTTTCTTT. The chain uses TRBV12-5 and TRBJ1-1; 9 nucleotides match TRBD1. With V trimmed by 4 bases and J by 0 bases, 3 bases remained unmatched. CDR3 length equals 15 residues. Germline V lookup: CDR1 LGHNT, CDR2 FRNRAP.

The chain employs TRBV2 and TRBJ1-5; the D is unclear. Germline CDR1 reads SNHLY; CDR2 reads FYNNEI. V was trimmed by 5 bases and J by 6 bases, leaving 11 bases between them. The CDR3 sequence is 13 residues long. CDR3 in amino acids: CASSPEAGQPQHF. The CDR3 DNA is TGTGCCAGCAGTCCGGAGGCGGGTCAGCCCCAGCATTTT.

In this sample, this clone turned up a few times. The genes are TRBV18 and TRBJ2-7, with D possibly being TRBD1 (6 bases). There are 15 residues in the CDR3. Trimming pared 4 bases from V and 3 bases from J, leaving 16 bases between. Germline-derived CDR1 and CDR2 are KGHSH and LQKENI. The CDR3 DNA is TGTGCCAGCTCACTCACGGGACAAGGTCTCTACGAGCAGTACTTC. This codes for CASSLTGQGLYEQYF.

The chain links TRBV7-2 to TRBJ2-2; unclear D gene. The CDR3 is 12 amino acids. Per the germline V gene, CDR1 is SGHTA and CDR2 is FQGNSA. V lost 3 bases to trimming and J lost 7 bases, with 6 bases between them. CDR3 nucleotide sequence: TGTGCCAGCAGCTTTGGGATCGGGGAGCTGTTTTTT. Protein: CASSFGIGELFF.

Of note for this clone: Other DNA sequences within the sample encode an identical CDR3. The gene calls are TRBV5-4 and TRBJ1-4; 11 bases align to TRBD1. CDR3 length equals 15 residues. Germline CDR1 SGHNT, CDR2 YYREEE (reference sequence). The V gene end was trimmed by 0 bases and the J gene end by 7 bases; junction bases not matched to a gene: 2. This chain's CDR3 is CASSLAGQGGEKLFF. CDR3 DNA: TGTGCCAGCAGCTTGGCGGGACAGGGGGGTGAAAAACTGTTTTTT.

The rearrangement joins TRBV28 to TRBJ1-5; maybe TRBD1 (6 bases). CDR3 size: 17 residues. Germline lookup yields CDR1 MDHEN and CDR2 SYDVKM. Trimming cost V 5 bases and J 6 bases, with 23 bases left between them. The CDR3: CASSPLPGGGLAQPQHF. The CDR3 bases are TGTGCCAGCAGTCCCCTCCCTGGGGGCGGGTTGGCTCAGCCCCAGCATTTT. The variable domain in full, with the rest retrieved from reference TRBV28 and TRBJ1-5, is DVKVTQSSRYLVKRTGEKVFLECVQDMDHENMFWYRQDPGLGLRLIYFSYDVKMKEKGDIPEGYSVSREKKERFSLILESASTNQTSMYLCASSPLPGGGLAQPQHFGDGTRLSIL.

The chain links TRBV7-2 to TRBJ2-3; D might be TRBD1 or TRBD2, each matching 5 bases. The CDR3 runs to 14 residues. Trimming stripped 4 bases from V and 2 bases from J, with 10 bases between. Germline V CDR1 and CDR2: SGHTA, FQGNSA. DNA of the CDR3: TGTGCCAGCAGCTCCGGGACCCACACAGATACGCAGTATTTT. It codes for CASSSGTHTDTQYF.

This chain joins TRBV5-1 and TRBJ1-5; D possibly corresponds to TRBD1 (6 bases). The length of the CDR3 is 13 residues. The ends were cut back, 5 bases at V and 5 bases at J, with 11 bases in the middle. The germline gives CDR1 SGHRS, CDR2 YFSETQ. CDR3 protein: CASSGGADQPQHF. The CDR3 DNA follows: TGCGCCAGCAGTGGGGGGGCGGATCAGCCCCAGCATTTT.

The CDR3 spells CARTSSGRALLETQYF. CDR3 nucleotide sequence: TGCGCCAGAACTTCGTCCGGGAGGGCCCTGTTAGAGACCCAGTACTTC. This chain connects TRBV4-1 to TRBJ2-5, with 8 bases lining up with TRBD2. CDR1 and CDR2 from the germline V gene are MGHRA and YSYEKL. This CDR3 is 16 amino acids long. Unmatched junction bases numbered 16, after V lost 9 bases and J lost 4 bases.

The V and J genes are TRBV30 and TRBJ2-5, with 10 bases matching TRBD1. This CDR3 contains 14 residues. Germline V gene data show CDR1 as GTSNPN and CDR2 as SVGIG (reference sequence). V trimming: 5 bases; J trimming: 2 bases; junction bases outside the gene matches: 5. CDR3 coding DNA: TGTGCCTGGGAGTGGGGACAGGGGCAAGAGACCCAGTACTTC. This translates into CAWEWGQGQETQYF.

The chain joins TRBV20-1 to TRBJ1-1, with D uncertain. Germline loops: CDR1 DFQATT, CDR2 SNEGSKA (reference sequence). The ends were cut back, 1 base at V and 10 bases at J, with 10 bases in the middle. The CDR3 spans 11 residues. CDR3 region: CSARVNTAAFF. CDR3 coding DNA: TGCAGTGCTAGAGTTAACACGGCAGCTTTCTTT.

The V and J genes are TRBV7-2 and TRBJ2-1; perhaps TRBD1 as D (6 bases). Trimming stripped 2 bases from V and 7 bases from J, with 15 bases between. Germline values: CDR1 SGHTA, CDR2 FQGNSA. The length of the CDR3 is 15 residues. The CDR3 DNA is TGTGCCAGCAGCTTACTTTCAGGGGTGAGAAATGAGCAGTTCTTC. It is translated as CASSLLSGVRNEQFF.